This is a list of T cell receptor beta chains from one sample in a study of spatial heterogeneity in lung cancer. Each CDR3 protein gets one entry after TCRdb re-called the 5' RACE reads with MiXCR. The table records more than 45,000 distinct CDR3 sequences, approximately 5.3% of them present only once. The sequencing used PBMCs, collected at surgery. The receptors here all came from a male donor with early-stage non-small cell lung cancer. The CDR3 runs from the conserved cysteine through the conserved F or W. D genes are given only for firm matches. Clone size is shown for a subset of rows, as once, few, many or a class of expanded clone.

NA	TRBJ2-5	TRBV20-1	many	CSAPRSGEETQYF	TGCAGTGCTCCCCGGAGCGGTGAAGAGACCCAGTACTTC
TRBD1	TRBJ2-1	TRBV12-3/TRBV12-4	many	CASSPPGTGVNEQFF	TGTGCCAGCAGTCCCCCCGGGACAGGGGTCAATGAGCAGTTCTTC
TRBD2	TRBJ2-2	TRBV7-9	many	CASSLALPASGTRTGELFF	TGTGCCAGCAGCTTAGCGCTCCCCGCTAGCGGGACCCGAACCGGGGAGCTGTTTTTT
TRBD2	TRBJ2-1	TRBV29-1	medium-sized	CSVGGLAGGNEQFF	TGCAGCGTTGGGGGCCTAGCGGGAGGCAATGAGCAGTTCTTC
NA	TRBJ1-1	TRBV18	few	CASSPRSAEAFF	TGTGCCAGCTCACCTCGCTCAGCTGAAGCTTTCTTT
TRBD1	TRBJ2-1	TRBV19	many	CASSITSWQGDYNEQFF	TGTGCCAGTAGTATAACTTCGTGGCAGGGGGATTACAATGAGCAGTTCTTC
NA	TRBJ2-1	TRBV3-1	many	CASSLPERDEQFF	TGTGCCAGCAGCCTCCCCGAGAGAGATGAGCAGTTCTTC
NA	TRBJ2-7	TRBV9	many	CASSVAAGTYEQYF	TGTGCCAGCAGCGTAGCGGCGGGAACCTACGAGCAGTACTTC
NA	TRBJ2-2	TRBV4-2	many	CASSRVQGGSGELFF	TGTGCCAGCAGCCGCGTCCAGGGGGGGTCCGGGGAGCTGTTTTTT
TRBD1	TRBJ2-7	TRBV7-2	many	CASSLSTGDEQYF	TGTGCCAGCAGCTTAAGTACAGGGGACGAGCAGTACTTC
TRBD2	TRBJ2-3	TRBV28	few	CASSLGTSGSTDTQYF	TGTGCCAGCAGTCTAGGGACTAGCGGGAGCACAGATACGCAGTATTTT
NA	TRBJ2-2	TRBV7-6	many	CASSLGGSTGELFF	TGTGCCAGCAGCTTAGGGGGCTCCACCGGGGAGCTGTTTTTT
TRBD1	TRBJ1-1	TRBV28	many	CASRPPTGTGANTEAFF	TGTGCCAGCCGTCCCCCCACCGGGACAGGGGCTAACACTGAAGCTTTCTTT
NA	TRBJ1-5	TRBV4-2	many	CASSPGGDSNQPQHF	TGTGCCAGCAGCCCAGGAGGGGATAGCAATCAGCCCCAGCATTTT
NA	TRBJ2-7	TRBV6-2/TRBV6-3	many	CASGERGPYEQYF	TGTGCCAGCGGAGAGAGGGGACCCTACGAGCAGTACTTC
NA	TRBJ2-2	TRBV2	many	CASSLLGLPNTGELFF	TGTGCCAGCAGTCTTCTGGGACTCCCGAACACCGGGGAGCTGTTTTTT
NA	TRBJ1-2	TRBV28	many	CASSFGQYYGYTF	TGTGCCAGCAGTTTCGGACAGTACTATGGCTACACCTTC
TRBD1	TRBJ2-3	TRBV20-1	many	CSDTDRGGADTQYF	TGCAGTGATACGGACAGGGGAGGCGCAGATACGCAGTATTTT
NA	TRBJ1-2	TRBV5-1	many	CASSLDSANYGYTF	TGCGCCAGCAGCCTGGACAGCGCTAACTATGGCTACACCTTC
NA	TRBJ2-3	TRBV10-1	NA	CASSEAADTQYF	TGCGCCAGCAGTGAGGCGGCAGATACGCAGTATTTT
TRBD1	TRBJ2-1	TRBV29-1	many	CSVTGQGMINEQFF	TGCAGCGTTACGGGACAGGGGATGATCAATGAGCAGTTCTTC
NA	TRBJ2-3	TRBV12-3/TRBV12-4	many	CASSPLGGGGADTQYF	TGTGCCAGCAGCCCACTTGGGGGAGGAGGTGCAGATACGCAGTATTTT
TRBD2	TRBJ2-7	TRBV3-1	many	CASSQGLAGAGYEQYF	TGTGCCAGCAGCCAAGGACTAGCGGGAGCGGGCTACGAGCAGTACTTC
NA	TRBJ1-2	TRBV20-1	many	CSAREGSDSWGYTF	TGCAGTGCTAGAGAGGGCAGTGATTCCTGGGGCTACACCTTC
TRBD2	TRBJ2-1	TRBV7-2	many	CASSITSGQFF	TGTGCCAGCAGCATCACTAGCGGGCAGTTCTTC
TRBD1	TRBJ2-5	TRBV15	many	CATSRLISRDRETQYF	TGTGCCACCAGCAGATTGATATCCCGGGACAGAGAGACCCAGTACTTC
TRBD1	TRBJ2-7	TRBV5-6	many	CASSFNRGQNEQYF	TGTGCCAGCAGCTTTAACAGGGGGCAGAACGAGCAGTACTTC
NA	TRBJ2-5	TRBV11-2	NA	CVSSLSGAVTLQETQYF	TGTGTCAGCAGCCTCTCGGGAGCAGTAACGCTTCAAGAGACCCAGTACTTC
NA	TRBJ1-3	TRBV20-1	many	CSARGSGNTIYF	TGCAGTGCCAGGGGATCTGGAAACACCATATATTTT
NA	TRBJ2-5	TRBV4-3	many	CASSPRGLGTETQYF	TGCGCCAGCAGCCCTAGGGGGTTGGGTACTGAGACCCAGTACTTC
TRBD2	TRBJ2-2	TRBV7-2	many	CASRPRGGGNTGELFF	TGTGCCAGCAGACCCCGGGGGGGCGGGAACACCGGGGAGCTGTTTTTT
NA	TRBJ2-5	TRBV25-1	many	CASSEQGRETQYF	TGTGCCAGCAGTGAACAGGGAAGAGAGACCCAGTACTTC
NA	TRBJ1-1	TRBV20-1	many	CSAAPWGTEAFF	TGCAGTGCGGCCCCGTGGGGCACTGAAGCTTTCTTT
NA	TRBJ2-1	TRBV15	many	CATSRDAAGISYNEQFF	TGTGCCACCAGCAGAGATGCTGCTGGGATAAGCTACAATGAGCAGTTCTTC
NA	TRBJ1-6	TRBV6-1	many	CASSEHPATNSPLHF	TGTGCCAGCAGTGAACATCCAGCCACCAATTCACCCCTCCACTTT
TRBD1	TRBJ1-2	TRBV20-1	many	CSAAGDSRIYGYTF	TGCAGTGCTGCCGGGGACAGCCGAATCTATGGCTACACCTTC
TRBD2	TRBJ2-2	TRBV20-1	many	CSAASGRAVTGELFF	TGCAGTGCCGCCAGCGGGAGGGCCGTTACCGGGGAGCTGTTTTTT
NA	TRBJ2-1	TRBV4-1	many	CASSQESGNEQFF	TGCGCCAGCAGCCAAGAATCCGGGAATGAGCAGTTCTTC
NA	TRBJ2-3	TRBV5-1	many	CASSLLATDTQYF	TGCGCCAGCAGCTTGCTAGCGACAGATACGCAGTATTTT
NA	TRBJ2-2	TRBV5-6	many	CASSLQGAGELFF	TGTGCCAGCAGCCTACAGGGAGCCGGGGAGCTGTTTTTT
NA	TRBJ1-2	TRBV6-1	many	CASKRTDFTYGYTF	TGTGCCAGCAAAAGGACAGACTTCACCTATGGCTACACCTTC
NA	TRBJ1-3	TRBV5-1	many	CASSLQRSSGNTIYF	TGCGCCAGCAGCTTACAGAGATCCTCTGGAAACACCATATATTTT
NA	TRBJ2-1	TRBV7-2	many	CASSLTLEINEQFF	TGTGCCAGCAGCTTGACGTTGGAGATCAATGAGCAGTTCTTC
TRBD1	TRBJ2-2	TRBV20-1	medium-sized	CSAQGVDNTGELFF	TGCAGTGCACAGGGGGTGGATAACACCGGGGAGCTGTTTTTT
NA	TRBJ2-2	TRBV20-1	many	CSARDPTNTGELFF	TGCAGTGCTAGAGATCCGACGAACACCGGGGAGCTGTTTTTT
NA	TRBJ2-7	TRBV29-1	many	CSVDDSTGTTYEQYF	TGCAGCGTCGACGACTCGACAGGGACTACCTACGAGCAGTACTTC